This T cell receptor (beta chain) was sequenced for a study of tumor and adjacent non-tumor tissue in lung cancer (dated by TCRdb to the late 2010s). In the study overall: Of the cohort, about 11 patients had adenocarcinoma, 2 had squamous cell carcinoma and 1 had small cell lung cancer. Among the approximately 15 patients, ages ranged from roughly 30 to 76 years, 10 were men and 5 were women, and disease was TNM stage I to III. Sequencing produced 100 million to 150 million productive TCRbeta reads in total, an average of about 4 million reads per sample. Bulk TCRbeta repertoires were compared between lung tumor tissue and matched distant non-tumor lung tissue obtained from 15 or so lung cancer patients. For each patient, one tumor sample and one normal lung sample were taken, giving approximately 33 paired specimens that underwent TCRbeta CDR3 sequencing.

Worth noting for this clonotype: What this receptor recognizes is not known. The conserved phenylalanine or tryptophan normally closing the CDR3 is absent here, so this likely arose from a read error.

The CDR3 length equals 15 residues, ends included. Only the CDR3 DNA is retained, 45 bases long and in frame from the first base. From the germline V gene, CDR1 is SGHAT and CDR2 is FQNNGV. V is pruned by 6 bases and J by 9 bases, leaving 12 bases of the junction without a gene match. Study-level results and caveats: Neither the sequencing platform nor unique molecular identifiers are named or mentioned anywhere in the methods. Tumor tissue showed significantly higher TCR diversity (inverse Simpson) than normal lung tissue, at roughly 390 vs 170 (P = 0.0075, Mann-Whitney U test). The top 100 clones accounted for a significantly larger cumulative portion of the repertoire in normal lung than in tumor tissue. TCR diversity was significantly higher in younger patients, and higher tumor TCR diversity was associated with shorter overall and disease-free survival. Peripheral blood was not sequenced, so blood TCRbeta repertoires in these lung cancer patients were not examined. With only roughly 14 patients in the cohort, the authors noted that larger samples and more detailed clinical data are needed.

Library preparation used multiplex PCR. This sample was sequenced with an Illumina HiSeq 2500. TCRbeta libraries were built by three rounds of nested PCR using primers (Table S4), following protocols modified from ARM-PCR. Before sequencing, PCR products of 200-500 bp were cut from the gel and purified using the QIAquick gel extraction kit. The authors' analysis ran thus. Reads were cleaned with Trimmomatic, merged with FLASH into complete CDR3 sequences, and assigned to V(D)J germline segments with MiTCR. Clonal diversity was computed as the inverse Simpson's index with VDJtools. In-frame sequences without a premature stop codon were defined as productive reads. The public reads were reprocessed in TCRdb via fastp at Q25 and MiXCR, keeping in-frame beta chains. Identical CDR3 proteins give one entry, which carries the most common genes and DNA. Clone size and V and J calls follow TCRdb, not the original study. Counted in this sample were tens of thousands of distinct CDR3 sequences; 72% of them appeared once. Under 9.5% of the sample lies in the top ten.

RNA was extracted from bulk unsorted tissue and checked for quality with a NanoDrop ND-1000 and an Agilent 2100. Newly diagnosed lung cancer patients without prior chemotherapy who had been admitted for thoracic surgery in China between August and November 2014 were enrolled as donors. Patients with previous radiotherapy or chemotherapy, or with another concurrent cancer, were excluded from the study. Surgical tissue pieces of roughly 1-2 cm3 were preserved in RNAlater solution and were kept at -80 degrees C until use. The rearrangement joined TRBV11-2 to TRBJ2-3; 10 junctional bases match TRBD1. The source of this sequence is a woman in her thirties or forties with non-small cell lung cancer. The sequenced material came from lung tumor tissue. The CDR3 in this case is CASSSGTGAQDTQYY. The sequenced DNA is TGTGCCAGCAGTTCCGGGACAGGGGCGCAAGACACGCAGTATTAT.